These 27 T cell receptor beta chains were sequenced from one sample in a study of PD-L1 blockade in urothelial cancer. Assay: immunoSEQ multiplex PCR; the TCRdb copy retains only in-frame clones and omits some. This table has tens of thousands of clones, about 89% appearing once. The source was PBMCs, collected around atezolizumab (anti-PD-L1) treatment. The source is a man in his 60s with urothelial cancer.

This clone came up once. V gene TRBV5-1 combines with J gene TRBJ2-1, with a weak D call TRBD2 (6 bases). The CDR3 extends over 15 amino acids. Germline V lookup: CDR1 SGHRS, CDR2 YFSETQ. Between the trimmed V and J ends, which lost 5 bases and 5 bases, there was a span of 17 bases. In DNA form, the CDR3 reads TGCGCCAGCAGGAGGCTGGGCTCGGGGGACAATGAGCAGTTCTTC. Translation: CASRRLGSGDNEQFF. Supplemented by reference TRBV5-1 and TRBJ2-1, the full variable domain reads KAGVTQTPRYLIKTRGQQVTLSCSPISGHRSVSWYQQTPGQGLQFLFEYFSETQRNKGNFPGRFSGRQFSNSRSEMNVSTLELGDSALYLCASRRLGSGDNEQFFGPGTRLTVL.

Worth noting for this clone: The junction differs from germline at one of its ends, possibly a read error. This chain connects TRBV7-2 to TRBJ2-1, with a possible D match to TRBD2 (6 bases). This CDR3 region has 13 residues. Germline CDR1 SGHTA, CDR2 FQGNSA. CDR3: CASSLAGGRQEVF. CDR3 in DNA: TGTGCCAGCAGCTTAGCGGGGGGACGCCAAGAAGTCTTC.

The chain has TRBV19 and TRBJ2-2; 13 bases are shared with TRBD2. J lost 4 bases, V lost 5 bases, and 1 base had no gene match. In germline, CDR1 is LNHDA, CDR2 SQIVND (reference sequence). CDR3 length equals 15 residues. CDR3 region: CASSGLAGATGELFF. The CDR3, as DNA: TGTGCCAGTAGTGGACTAGCGGGAGCCACCGGGGAGCTGTTTTTT.

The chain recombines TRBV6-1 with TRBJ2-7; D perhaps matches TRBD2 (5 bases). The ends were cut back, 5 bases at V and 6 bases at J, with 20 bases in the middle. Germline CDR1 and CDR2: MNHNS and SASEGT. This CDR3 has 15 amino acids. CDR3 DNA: TGTGCCAGCAGTCTATCGGGGTCCCATAAGGGCGAGCAGTACTTC. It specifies CASSLSGSHKGEQYF.

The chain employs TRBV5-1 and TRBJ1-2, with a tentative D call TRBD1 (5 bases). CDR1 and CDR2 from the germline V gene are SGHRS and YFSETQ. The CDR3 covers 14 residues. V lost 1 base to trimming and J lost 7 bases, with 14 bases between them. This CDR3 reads CASSLYRGALGYTF. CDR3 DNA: TGCGCCAGCAGCTTGTATCGCGGGGCCCTTGGCTACACCTTC.

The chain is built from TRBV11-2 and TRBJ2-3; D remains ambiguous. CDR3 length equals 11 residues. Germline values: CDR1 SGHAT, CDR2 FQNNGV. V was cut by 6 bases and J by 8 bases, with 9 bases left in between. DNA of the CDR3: TGTGCCAGCAGTTACTATGGTACGCAGTATTTT. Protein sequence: CASSYYGTQYF.

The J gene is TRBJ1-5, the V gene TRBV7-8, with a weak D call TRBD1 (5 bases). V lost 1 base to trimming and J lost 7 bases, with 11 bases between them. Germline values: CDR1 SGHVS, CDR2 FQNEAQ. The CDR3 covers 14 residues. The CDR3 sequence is CASSLGGEGQPQHF. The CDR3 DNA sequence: TGTGCCAGCAGCTTAGGAGGGGAGGGGCAGCCCCAGCATTTT. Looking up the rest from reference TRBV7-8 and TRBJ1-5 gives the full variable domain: GAGVSQSPRYKVAKRGQDVALRCDPISGHVSLFWYQQALGQGPEFLTYFQNEAQLDKSGLPSDRFFAERPEGSVSTLKIQRTQQEDSAVYLCASSLGGEGQPQHFGDGTRLSIL.

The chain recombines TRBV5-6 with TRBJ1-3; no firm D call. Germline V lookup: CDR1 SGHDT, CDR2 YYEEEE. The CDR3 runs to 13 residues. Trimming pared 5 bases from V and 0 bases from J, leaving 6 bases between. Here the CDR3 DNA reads TGTGCCAGCAGTCGGGACTCTGGAAACACCATATATTTT. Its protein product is CASSRDSGNTIYF.

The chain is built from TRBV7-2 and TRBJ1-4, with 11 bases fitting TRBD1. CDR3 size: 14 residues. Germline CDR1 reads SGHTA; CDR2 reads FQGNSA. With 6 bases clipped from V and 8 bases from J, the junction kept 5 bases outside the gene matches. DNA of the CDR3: TGTGCCAGCAGTTCGGACAGGGGGCAGGAAAAACTGTTTTTT. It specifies CASSSDRGQEKLFF. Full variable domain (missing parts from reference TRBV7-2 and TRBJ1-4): GAGVSQSPSNKVTEKGKDVELRCDPISGHTALYWYRQSLGQGLEFLIYFQGNSAPDKSGLPSDRFSAERTGGSVSTLTIQRTQQEDSAVYLCASSSDRGQEKLFFGSGTQLSVL.

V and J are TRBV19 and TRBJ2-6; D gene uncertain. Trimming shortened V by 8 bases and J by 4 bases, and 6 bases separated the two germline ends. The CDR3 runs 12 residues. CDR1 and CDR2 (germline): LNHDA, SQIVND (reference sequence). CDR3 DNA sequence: TGTGCCAGTTCCTCCGGGGCCAACGTCCTGACTTTC. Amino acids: CASSSGANVLTF.

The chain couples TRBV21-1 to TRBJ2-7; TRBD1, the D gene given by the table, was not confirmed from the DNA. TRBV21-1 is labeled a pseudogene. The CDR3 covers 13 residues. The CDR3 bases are TGTGCCAGCAGCCCGGGACAGCCCTACGAGCAGTACTTC. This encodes CASSPGQPYEQYF.

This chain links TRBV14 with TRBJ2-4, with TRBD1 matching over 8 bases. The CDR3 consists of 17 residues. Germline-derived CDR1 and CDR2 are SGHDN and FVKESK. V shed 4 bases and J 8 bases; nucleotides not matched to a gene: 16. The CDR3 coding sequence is TGTGCCAGCAGCCCCAAACACCAGGGGGCAAGGTCGTACATTCAGTACTTC. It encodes CASSPKHQGARSYIQYF.

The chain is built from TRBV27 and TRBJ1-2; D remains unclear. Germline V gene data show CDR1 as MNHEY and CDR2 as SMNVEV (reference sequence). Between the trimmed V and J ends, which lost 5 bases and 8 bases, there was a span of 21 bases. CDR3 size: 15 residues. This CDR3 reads CASSRRARNYDGYTF. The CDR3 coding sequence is TGTGCCAGCAGTCGGAGGGCACGCAACTATGACGGCTACACCTTC.

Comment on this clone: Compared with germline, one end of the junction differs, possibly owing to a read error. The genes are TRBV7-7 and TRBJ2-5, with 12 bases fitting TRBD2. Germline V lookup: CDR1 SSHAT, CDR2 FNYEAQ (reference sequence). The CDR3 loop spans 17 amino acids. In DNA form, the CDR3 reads TGTGCTAGCAGCCTAAGACTAGCGGGAGCCAACCAAGAGACCCAGTACTTC. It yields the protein CASSLRLAGANQETQYF. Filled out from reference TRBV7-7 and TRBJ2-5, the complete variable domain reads GAGVSQSPRYKVTKRGQDVTLRCDPISSHATLYWYQQALGQGPEFLTYFNYEAQPDKSGLPSDRFSAERPEGSISTLTIQRTEQRDSAMYRCASSLRLAGANQETQYFGPGTRLLVL.

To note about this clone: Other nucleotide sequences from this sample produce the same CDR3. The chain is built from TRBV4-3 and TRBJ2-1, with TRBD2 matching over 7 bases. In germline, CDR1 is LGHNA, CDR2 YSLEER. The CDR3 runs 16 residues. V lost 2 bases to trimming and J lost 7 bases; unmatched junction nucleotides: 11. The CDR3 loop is CASSQRLAGVRNEQFF. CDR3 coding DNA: TGCGCCAGCAGCCAACGACTGGCGGGGGTCAGAAATGAGCAGTTCTTC.

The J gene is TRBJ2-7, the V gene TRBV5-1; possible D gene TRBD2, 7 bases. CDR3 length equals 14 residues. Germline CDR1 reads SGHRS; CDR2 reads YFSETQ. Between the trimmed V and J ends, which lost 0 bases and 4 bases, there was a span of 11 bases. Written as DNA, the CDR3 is TGCGCCAGCAGCTTGGAGGGGGGGCAGTACGAGCAGTACTTC. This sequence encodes CASSLEGGQYEQYF.

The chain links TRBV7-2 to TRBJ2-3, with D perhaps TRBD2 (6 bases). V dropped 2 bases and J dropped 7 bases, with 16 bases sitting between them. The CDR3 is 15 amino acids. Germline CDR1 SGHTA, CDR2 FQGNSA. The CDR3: CASSLSFNSGNTQYF. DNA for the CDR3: TGTGCCAGCAGCTTATCGTTTAATAGCGGAAATACGCAGTATTTT.

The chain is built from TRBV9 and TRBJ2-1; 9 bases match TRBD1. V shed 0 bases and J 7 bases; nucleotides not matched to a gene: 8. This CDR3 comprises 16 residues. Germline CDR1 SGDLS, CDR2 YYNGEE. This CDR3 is CASSVANRGPGNEQFF. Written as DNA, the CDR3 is TGTGCCAGCAGCGTAGCTAACAGGGGGCCGGGGAATGAGCAGTTCTTC. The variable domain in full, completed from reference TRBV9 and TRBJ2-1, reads DSGVTQTPKHLITATGQRVTLRCSPRSGDLSVYWYQQSLDQGLQFLIQYYNGEERAKGNILERFSAQQFPDLHSELNLSSLELGDSALYFCASSVANRGPGNEQFFGPGTRLTVL.

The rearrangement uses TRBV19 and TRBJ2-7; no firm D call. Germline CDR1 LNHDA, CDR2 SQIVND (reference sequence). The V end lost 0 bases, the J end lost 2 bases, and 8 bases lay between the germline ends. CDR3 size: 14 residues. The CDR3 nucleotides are TGTGCCAGTAGTATAGACACGGGTGCCTACGAGCAGTACTTC. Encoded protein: CASSIDTGAYEQYF.

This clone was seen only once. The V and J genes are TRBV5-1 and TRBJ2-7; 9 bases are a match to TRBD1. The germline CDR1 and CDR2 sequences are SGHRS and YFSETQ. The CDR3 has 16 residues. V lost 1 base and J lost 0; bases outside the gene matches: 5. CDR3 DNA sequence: TGCGCCAGCAGCTTGAAGGACAGGGGATACTCCTACGAGCAGTACTTC. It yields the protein CASSLKDRGYSYEQYF.

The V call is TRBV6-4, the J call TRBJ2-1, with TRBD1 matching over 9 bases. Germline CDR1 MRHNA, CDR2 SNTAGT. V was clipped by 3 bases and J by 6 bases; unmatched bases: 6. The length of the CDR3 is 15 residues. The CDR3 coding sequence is TGTGCCAGCAGTGAATCCGGGACAGGGATCAATGAGCAGTTCTTC. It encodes CASSESGTGINEQFF.

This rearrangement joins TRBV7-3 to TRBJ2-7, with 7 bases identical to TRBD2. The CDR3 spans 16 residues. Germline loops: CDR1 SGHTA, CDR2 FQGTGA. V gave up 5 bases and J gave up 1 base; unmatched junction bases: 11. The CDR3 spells CASSPNPGTTSYEQYF. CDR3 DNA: TGTGCCAGCAGCCCAAACCCCGGGACTACGTCCTACGAGCAGTACTTC. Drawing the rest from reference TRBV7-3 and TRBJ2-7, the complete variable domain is GAGVSQTPSNKVTEKGKYVELRCDPISGHTALYWYRQSLGQGPEFLIYFQGTGAADDSGLPNDRFFAVRPEGSVSTLKIQRTERGDSAVYLCASSPNPGTTSYEQYFGPGTRLTVT.

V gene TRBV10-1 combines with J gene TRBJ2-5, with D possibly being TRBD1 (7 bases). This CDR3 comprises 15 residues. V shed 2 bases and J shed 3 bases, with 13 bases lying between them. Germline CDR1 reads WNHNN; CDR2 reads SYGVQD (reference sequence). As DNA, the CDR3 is TGCGCCAGCAGTGAGGTGGAGGGGGCTAAAGAGACCCAGTACTTC. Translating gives CASSEVEGAKETQYF.

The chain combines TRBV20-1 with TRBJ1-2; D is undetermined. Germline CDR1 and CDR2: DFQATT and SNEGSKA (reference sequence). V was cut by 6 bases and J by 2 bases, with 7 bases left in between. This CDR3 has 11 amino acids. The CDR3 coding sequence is TGCAGTGCCCCCACAAACTATGGCTACACCTTC. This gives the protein CSAPTNYGYTF.

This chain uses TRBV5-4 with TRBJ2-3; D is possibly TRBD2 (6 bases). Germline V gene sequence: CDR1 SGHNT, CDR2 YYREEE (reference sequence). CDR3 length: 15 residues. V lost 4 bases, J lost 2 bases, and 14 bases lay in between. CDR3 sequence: CASSPGGAATDTQYF. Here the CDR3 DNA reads TGTGCCAGCAGCCCCGGGGGAGCGGCCACAGATACGCAGTATTTT.

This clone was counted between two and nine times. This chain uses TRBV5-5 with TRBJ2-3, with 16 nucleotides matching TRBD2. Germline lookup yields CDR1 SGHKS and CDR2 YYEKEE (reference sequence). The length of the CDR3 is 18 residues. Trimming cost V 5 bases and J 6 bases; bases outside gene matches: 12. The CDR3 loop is CASRLGTSGGARTDTQYF. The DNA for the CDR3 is TGTGCCAGCAGGCTTGGGACTAGCGGGGGGGCTCGGACGGATACGCAGTATTTT.

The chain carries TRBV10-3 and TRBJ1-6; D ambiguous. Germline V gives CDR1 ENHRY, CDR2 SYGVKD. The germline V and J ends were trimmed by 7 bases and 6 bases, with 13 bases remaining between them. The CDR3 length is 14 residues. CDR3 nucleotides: TGTGCCATCACCCCCGGGGAGAGTAATTCACCCCTCCACTTT. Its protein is CAITPGESNSPLHF.